The T cell receptor beta chain described here comes from a study of blood T cells in healthy people across ages. General study findings and limits: Changes seen in expanded clonotypes were possibly confounded by donor CMV status left unknown.

With respect to this clonotype: The antigen is not known.

The authors extracted at least 6 micrograms of total RNA per sample. The use of a sample-barcoded 5' primer and a J-beta primer mix characterized a second PCR of 7 to 11 cycles. TCRdb reanalysed the 5' RACE reads using MiXCR and keeps one entry per CDR3 protein. The sample yields approximately 400,000 distinct CDR3 sequences, about 49% seen once. Trimming cost V 3 bases and J 0 bases, with 8 bases left between them. The V gene's germline CDR1 is KGHSH and CDR2 LQKENI. The CDR3 consists of 15 residues. The rearrangement uses TRBV18 and TRBJ1-4; no clear D. The sequenced material came from blood. The sequence was collected from a man aged 55 to 70 in good health. The CDR3 sequence: CASSPRVTTNEKLFF. The CDR3 region has the DNA TGTGCCAGCTCACCCAGAGTGACAACTAATGAAAAACTGTTTTTT. Using reference TRBV18 and TRBJ1-4 for the parts outside the CDR3, the full variable domain is NAGVMQNPRHLVRRRGQEARLRCSPMKGHSHVYWYRQLPEEGLKFMVYLQKENIIDESGMPKERFSAEFPKEGPSILRIQQVVRGDSAAYFCASSPRVTTNEKLFFGSGTQLSVL.